This entry lists 28 T cell receptor beta chains sequenced from one sample in a study of shared clonotypes between healthy human individuals (TCRdb year 2020). Libraries were built with the immunoSEQ multiplex PCR assay. In TCRdb, the immuneACCESS table is reduced to in-frame sequences with V and J assigned. These tables do not hold every clone; where another copy was compared, an unresolved V gene accounts for under half, and the others remain unexplained. The sample table shows about 2.2 million clones, and under 95% are seen once. Around 1.7% of the sample is held by the ten biggest clonotypes. CD8 naive samples were obtained by positive selection for CCR7 among CD45RO-negative cells, yielding a CD45RA+CCR7+ population from which TemRA cells were excluded. The sample taken for sequencing was naive CD8+ T cells from PBMCs. This specimen's cell subset or site label, interpreted: CD45RA+CCR7+. The receptors come from a man aged 18 to 30 in good health. Some clones in this sample may be carry-over from other donors' samples.

This clone was seen only a few times. The V and J genes are TRBV7-9 and TRBJ2-7, with D maybe TRBD2 (5 bases). Per the germline V gene, CDR1 is SEHNR and CDR2 is FQNEAQ (reference sequence). The CDR3 consists of 11 residues. Between the trimmed V and J ends, which lost 6 bases and 6 bases, there was a span of 9 bases. CDR3 loop: CASRAGGEQYF. As DNA, the CDR3 is TGTGCCAGCAGGGCGGGTGGCGAGCAGTACTTC.

The rearrangement links TRBV25-1 to TRBJ2-7; D ambiguous. V was pared by 3 bases and J by 2 bases, with 11 bases between. Germline V gene data show CDR1 as MGHDK and CDR2 as SYGVNS. The CDR3 length is 14 residues. CDR3 DNA: TGTGCCAGCAGTGAGTGGACGGAAACCTACGAGCAGTACTTC. Protein: CASSEWTETYEQYF.

A note on this clone: The same CDR3 also results from other DNA sequences found in this sample. The chain employs TRBV9 and TRBJ2-6; D not resolved. V lost 0 bases, J lost 2 bases, and 3 bases lay in between. Germline lookup yields CDR1 SGDLS and CDR2 YYNGEE. The CDR3 runs to 14 residues. CDR3 coding DNA: TGTGCCAGCAGCGTAGGGGCTGGGGCCAACGTCCTGACTTTC. Translated, it gives CASSVGAGANVLTF.

Regarding this clone: At the DNA level, this CDR3 is encoded by other sequences in the same sample as well. The V call is TRBV27, the J call TRBJ2-7; D gene ambiguous. The CDR3 loop spans 14 amino acids. Germline V gives CDR1 MNHEY, CDR2 SMNVEV (reference sequence). V lost 2 bases, J lost 4 bases, and 12 bases lay in between. The CDR3 DNA is TGTGCCAGCAGTTTAACCGGAGTTGGGTACGAGCAGTACTTC. Translation gives CASSLTGVGYEQYF.

In DNA, the CDR3 is TGTGCCAGCAGCTTAGAAGGTCGGCAGAAAGAGACCCAGTACTTC. Translated, it gives CASSLEGRQKETQYF. This rearrangement joins TRBV7-9 to TRBJ2-5; D gene unclear. Trimming took 1 base from V and 3 from J, leaving 12 bases between them. This CDR3 has 15 residues. Germline loops: CDR1 SEHNR, CDR2 FQNEAQ (reference sequence).

V is TRBV15 and J is TRBJ1-5, with D tentatively TRBD1 (5 bases). V was cut by 1 base and J by 0 bases, with 10 bases left in between. CDR3 size: 16 residues. Per germline, CDR1 LNHNV and CDR2 YYDKDF (reference sequence). The CDR3 region is CATSRAGRHSNQPQHF. The CDR3 coding sequence is TGTGCCACCAGCAGAGCGGGACGCCATAGCAATCAGCCCCAGCATTTT. The full variable domain, its missing parts supplied by reference TRBV15 and TRBJ1-5, is DAMVIQNPRYQVTQFGKPVTLSCSQTLNHNVMYWYQQKSSQAPKLLFHYYDKDFNNEADTPDNFQSRRPNTSFCFLDIRSPGLGDTAMYLCATSRAGRHSNQPQHFGDGTRLSIL.

This clone has only one observation. V usage is TRBV4-1 and J usage is TRBJ2-1; 7 positions agree with TRBD1. Germline V gives CDR1 MGHRA, CDR2 YSYEKL. V was pared by 1 base and J by 2 bases, with 8 bases of the junction left unmatched. The CDR3 is 17 residues long. CDR3 residues: CASSQGGGHSTYNEQFF. In DNA form, the CDR3 reads TGCGCCAGCAGCCAAGGAGGGGGCCACAGCACCTACAATGAGCAGTTCTTC.

Concerning this clone itself: Other DNA sequences in this sample translate to the same CDR3. V usage is TRBV27 and J usage is TRBJ2-6; D is perhaps TRBD1 (6 bases). Trimming cost V 5 bases and J 0 bases, with 11 bases left between them. The germline gives CDR1 MNHEY, CDR2 SMNVEV (reference sequence). The CDR3 is 16 residues long. This CDR3 reads CASSPTGISGANVLTF. The CDR3 coding sequence is TGTGCCAGCAGTCCTACAGGGATCTCTGGGGCCAACGTCCTGACTTTC.

In nucleotides, the CDR3 is TGCGCCAGCAGCTTGGTCGGACTAGCGGGAGGGGACTACAATGAGCAGTTCTTC. Its protein product is CASSLVGLAGGDYNEQFF. The chain uses TRBV5-1 and TRBJ2-1, with 15 bases matching TRBD2. With V trimmed by 0 bases and J by 3 bases, 4 bases remained unmatched. The CDR3 has 18 amino acids. Germline CDR1 and CDR2: SGHRS and YFSETQ.

The DNA for the CDR3 is TGTGCCAGCAGCTTAACGGACAGGGGGACTGAAGCTTTCTTT. Translating gives CASSLTDRGTEAFF. The chain is built from TRBV7-9 and TRBJ1-1; 10 nucleotides agree with TRBD1. The length of the CDR3 is 14 residues. Germline values: CDR1 SEHNR, CDR2 FQNEAQ (reference sequence). Germline trimming cut 2 bases from V and 5 bases from J; bases unmatched to any gene: 2.

This sequence joins TRBV28 and TRBJ2-7; TRBD1 might be the D (5 bases). Trimming pared 4 bases from V and 5 bases from J, leaving 15 bases between. The germline V gene encodes CDR1 MDHEN and CDR2 SYDVKM. The CDR3 spans 14 residues. CDR3 region: CASSSGQGVHEQYF. DNA for the CDR3: TGTGCCAGCAGTTCAGGCCAGGGCGTCCACGAGCAGTACTTC.

This chain's CDR3 is CASSPRVLGADTQYF. The DNA for the CDR3 is TGTGCCAGCAGCCCGCGCGTTCTGGGCGCAGATACGCAGTATTTT. The chain links TRBV7-9 to TRBJ2-3; D gene uncertain. There are 15 residues in the CDR3. Germline CDR1 is SEHNR and CDR2 is FQNEAQ (reference sequence). The V gene lost 5 bases and the J gene lost 4 bases, with 16 bases spanning the gap.

The V and J genes are TRBV14 and TRBJ2-7; 7 positions agree with TRBD1. CDR3 length: 14 amino acids. With 3 bases clipped from V and 6 bases from J, the junction kept 8 bases outside the gene matches. Germline CDR1 reads SGHDN; CDR2 reads FVKESK. The chain's CDR3 is CASSQGDRVGEQYF. As DNA, the CDR3 is TGTGCCAGCAGCCAGGGAGACAGGGTAGGCGAGCAGTACTTC.

This sequence joins TRBV28 and TRBJ2-7, with 9 bases fitting TRBD2. Germline CDR1 MDHEN, CDR2 SYDVKM. The junction had 7 bases not matched to a gene; V was cut back by 3 bases and J by 4 bases. This CDR3 contains 15 residues. This CDR3 is CASSLQDGLAYEQYF. The CDR3 nucleotides read TGTGCCAGCAGTTTGCAGGACGGACTAGCGTACGAGCAGTACTTC. The full variable domain, with the rest looked up from reference TRBV28 and TRBJ2-7, is DVKVTQSSRYLVKRTGEKVFLECVQDMDHENMFWYRQDPGLGLRLIYFSYDVKMKEKGDIPEGYSVSREKKERFSLILESASTNQTSMYLCASSLQDGLAYEQYFGPGTRLTVT.

V is TRBV9 and J is TRBJ2-3, with a tentative D call TRBD2 (6 bases). Germline lookup yields CDR1 SGDLS and CDR2 YYNGEE. Trimming cost V 5 bases and J 4 bases, with 17 bases left between them. CDR3 length: 15 residues. The CDR3 bases are TGTGCCAGCAGGGAACTAGCTGGAGCGGCAGATACGCAGTATTTT. Translated: CASRELAGAADTQYF.

There are a few counts of this clone. This same CDR3 is encoded by further DNA sequences in the sample. The chain carries TRBV7-9 and TRBJ1-2, with unresolved D. CDR1 and CDR2 (germline): SEHNR, FQNEAQ (reference sequence). V lost 1 base and J lost 2, with 5 bases in between. The CDR3 consists of 13 residues. The CDR3 here is CASSLGGNYGYTF. CDR3 DNA sequence: TGTGCCAGCAGCTTAGGAGGGAACTATGGCTACACCTTC. The complete variable domain, with remaining parts taken from reference TRBV7-9 and TRBJ1-2, reads DTGVSQNPRHKITKRGQNVTFRCDPISEHNRLYWYRQTLGQGPEFLTYFQNEAQLEKSRLLSDRFSAERPKGSFSTLEIQRTEQGDSAMYLCASSLGGNYGYTFGSGTRLTVV.

The chain combines TRBV15 with TRBJ1-3; 8 nucleotides agree with TRBD1. Looked up from germline, CDR1 is LNHNV and CDR2 is YYDKDF (reference sequence). CDR3 length: 12 amino acids. Germline trimming cut 8 bases from V and 3 bases from J; bases unmatched to any gene: 0. CDR3 bases: TGTGCCACCGGGACAGGTGGAAACACCATATATTTT. This gives the protein CATGTGGNTIYF.

The V call is TRBV7-2, the J call TRBJ2-5, with 8 nucleotides matching TRBD2. CDR1 and CDR2 (germline): SGHTA, FQGNSA. V lost 7 bases and J lost 4; bases outside the gene matches: 11. This CDR3 contains 15 residues. The DNA for the CDR3 is TGTGCCAGCATCCCCGGGGGGGGGAGGCTAGAGACCCAGTACTTC. Residues: CASIPGGGRLETQYF.

This clone occurred once. The genes are TRBV12-5 and TRBJ2-1; 10 bases are a match to TRBD2. J gave up 2 bases and V 2 bases, and 3 bases lay outside the gene matches. CDR1 and CDR2 from the germline V gene are LGHNT and FRNRAP. The CDR3 totals 16 residues. The CDR3 protein is CASGLTLAGAYNEQFF. CDR3 coding DNA: TGTGCTAGTGGTTTGACCCTAGCGGGAGCCTACAATGAGCAGTTCTTC.

V gene TRBV7-9 combines with J gene TRBJ2-1; D not certain. Trimming stripped 6 bases from V and 2 bases from J, with 17 bases between. This CDR3 is built from 16 residues. Germline assignment: CDR1 SEHNR and CDR2 FQNEAQ (reference sequence). In DNA, the CDR3 is TGTGCCAGCAGTTCCACCCACAAAGTAACCTACAATGAGCAGTTCTTC. Translation gives CASSSTHKVTYNEQFF.

The chain has TRBV4-2 and TRBJ2-6; D is uncertain. V was shortened by 2 bases and J by 3 bases, with 5 bases between the two germline ends. Germline V lookup: CDR1 LGHNA, CDR2 YNFKEQ. The CDR3 covers 14 residues. The CDR3 here is CASSQSLGANVLTF. CDR3 nucleotides: TGTGCCAGCAGCCAATCTCTTGGGGCCAACGTCCTGACTTTC.

This chain connects TRBV7-9 to TRBJ1-1; no clear D. Trimming took 5 bases from V and 1 from J, leaving 17 bases between them. Germline V gene data show CDR1 as SEHNR and CDR2 as FQNEAQ (reference sequence). The CDR3 totals 16 residues. CDR3 residues: CASSRRELTGNTEAFF. The CDR3 coding sequence is TGTGCCAGCAGCCGACGCGAATTGACGGGGAACACTGAAGCTTTCTTT.

This clone appeared once. The V gene is TRBV5-1, the J gene TRBJ2-3; D remains unclear. This CDR3 is built from 15 residues. CDR1 SGHRS and CDR2 YFSETQ come from the germline V gene. Trimming stripped 1 base from V and 2 bases from J, with 11 bases between. In DNA, the CDR3 is TGCGCCAGCAGCTTGATGCAGATCCCCACAGATACGCAGTATTTT. This translates into CASSLMQIPTDTQYF.

As concerns this clone: This sample includes further DNA sequences coding for the same CDR3. The chain is built from TRBV27 and TRBJ2-6; D is ambiguous. V lost 3 bases, J lost 0 bases, and 6 bases lay in between. The CDR3 extends over 15 amino acids. Germline assignment: CDR1 MNHEY and CDR2 SMNVEV (reference sequence). CDR3 sequence reads: CASSLFDSGANVLTF. The CDR3 nucleotides read TGTGCCAGCAGTTTGTTTGACTCTGGGGCCAACGTCCTGACTTTC.

This clone is a singleton in its sample. Other nucleotide sequences from this sample produce the same CDR3. The gene calls are TRBV27 and TRBJ2-7, with TRBD2 identical over 9 bases. Germline V gene data show CDR1 as MNHEY and CDR2 as SMNVEV (reference sequence). The trim removed 3 bases at V and 4 bases at J, leaving 4 bases unmatched. CDR3 length: 14 amino acids. CDR3 bases: TGTGCCAGCAGTTTGGGCGGGAGGGCTTACGAGCAGTACTTC. Translation gives CASSLGGRAYEQYF.

V is TRBV7-2 and J is TRBJ1-2; 7 nucleotides agree with TRBD1. The CDR3 contains 15 residues. Losses at the gene ends were 1 base for V and 4 bases for J; bases not matched to a gene: 6. Germline CDR1 SGHTA, CDR2 FQGNSA. The CDR3 region is CASSLGGGAGYGYTF. CDR3 nucleotides: TGTGCCAGCAGCTTAGGAGGGGGCGCGGGCTATGGCTACACCTTC.

The V gene is TRBV27, the J gene TRBJ2-3; the match to TRBD1 covers 8 bases. Germline CDR1 is MNHEY and CDR2 is SMNVEV (reference sequence). Trimming at V came to 2 bases and at J to 1 base, leaving 5 bases not matched to a gene. CDR3 size: 16 residues. CDR3 loop: CASSLILTGGTDTQYF. CDR3 nucleotide sequence: TGTGCCAGCAGTTTAATTTTGACAGGGGGCACAGATACGCAGTATTTT.

This clone was seen a single time. This sample also contains other DNA sequences that code for the same CDR3. The chain joins TRBV5-4 to TRBJ2-1; D is perhaps TRBD2 (5 bases). The germline V gene has CDR1 SGHNT and CDR2 YYREEE (reference sequence). Trimming cost V 4 bases and J 3 bases, with 8 bases left between them. The CDR3 totals 13 residues. The CDR3 DNA follows: TGTGCCAGCAGCCAGCGGAGCTACAATGAGCAGTTCTTC. Translation gives CASSQRSYNEQFF.